These 27 T cell receptor beta chains share one sample of origin, sequenced in a study of cytotoxic CD8 clonotypes in ibrutinib-treated CLL. Sequencing used immunoSEQ multiplex PCR; TCRdb keeps in-frame clones, though not all of them. The sample contains roughly 330,000 clones, roughly 67% of which appear only once. The sequences come from PBMCs, collected after 36 months of ibrutinib treatment. These receptors came from a human donor with chronic lymphocytic leukemia.

This clone was detected only a few times. The rearrangement links TRBV28 to TRBJ2-7, with D unresolved. This CDR3 comprises 11 residues. V was cut by 8 bases and J by 6 bases, with 11 bases left in between. CDR1 and CDR2 (germline): MDHEN, SYDVKM. CDR3 sequence: CASGPPVEQYF. CDR3 sequence (DNA): TGTGCCAGCGGCCCCCCTGTCGAGCAGTACTTC. The full variable domain, with the rest looked up from reference TRBV28 and TRBJ2-7, is DVKVTQSSRYLVKRTGEKVFLECVQDMDHENMFWYRQDPGLGLRLIYFSYDVKMKEKGDIPEGYSVSREKKERFSLILESASTNQTSMYLCASGPPVEQYFGPGTRLTVT.

The chain has TRBV5-6 and TRBJ2-1, with D maybe TRBD1 (6 bases). This CDR3 spans 18 amino acids. Germline CDR1 is SGHDT and CDR2 is YYEEEE. The V gene lost 3 bases and the J gene lost 1 base, with 20 bases spanning the gap. CDR3 protein: CASSSGVGGLFSYNEQFF. In nucleotides, the CDR3 is TGTGCCAGCAGCTCCGGGGTAGGGGGATTGTTTTCCTACAATGAGCAGTTCTTC.

The CDR3 coding sequence is TGCGCCAGCAGCCCCGGGGGGCCATCTTACGAGCAGTACTTC. Protein product: CASSPGGPSYEQYF. The gene calls are TRBV4-1 and TRBJ2-7, with a possible D match to TRBD2 (7 bases). V shed 4 bases and J shed 4 bases, with 14 bases lying between them. There are 14 residues in the CDR3. Germline V gene data show CDR1 as MGHRA and CDR2 as YSYEKL.

There are a few counts of this clone. V and J are TRBV7-9 and TRBJ1-1; 7 nucleotides align to TRBD1. The ends lost 5 bases at V and 10 bases at J; junction bases unmatched: 4. The CDR3 length is 11 residues. Germline V gene sequence: CDR1 SEHNR, CDR2 FQNEAQ (reference sequence). The CDR3 region has the DNA TGTGCCAGCAGCCAGGGGGTAGGAGCTTTCTTT. Translated, it gives CASSQGVGAFF.

This chain joins TRBV5-6 and TRBJ1-3, with 9 bases matching TRBD1. The germline CDR1 and CDR2 sequences are SGHDT and YYEEEE. This CDR3 has 15 amino acids. V trimming: 4 bases; J trimming: 4 bases; junction bases outside the gene matches: 6. The CDR3 protein is CASSTRQGVGNTIYF. The CDR3 nucleotides read TGTGCCAGCAGCACCAGACAGGGGGTCGGAAACACCATATATTTT.

This chain connects TRBV5-5 to TRBJ1-2; D is possibly TRBD1 (5 bases). This CDR3 spans 12 amino acids. The germline CDR1 and CDR2 sequences are SGHKS and YYEKEE (reference sequence). Trimming took off 3 bases at V and 11 bases at J, with 14 bases between the two ends. CDR3 coding DNA: TGTGCCAGCAGCTCAGGGATGGATTGGTACACCTTC. Translating it yields CASSSGMDWYTF.

This chain connects TRBV19 to TRBJ1-5, with 9 bases aligning to TRBD1. The germline V gene encodes CDR1 LNHDA and CDR2 SQIVND (reference sequence). This CDR3 has 14 amino acids. With 5 bases clipped from V and 3 bases from J, the junction kept 2 bases outside the gene matches. As DNA, the CDR3 is TGTGCCAGTAGTCGACAGGGGGACAATCAGCCCCAGCATTTT. Translating it yields CASSRQGDNQPQHF.

This clone was picked up a small number of times. V and J are TRBV9 and TRBJ1-5; D may be TRBD1 (6 bases). CDR1 is SGDLS and CDR2 is YYNGEE in the germline V gene. This CDR3 contains 15 residues. Trimming left V 3 bases short and J 3 bases short, with 13 bases between. The CDR3 loop reads CASSGTGFLNQPQHF. CDR3 sequence (DNA): TGTGCCAGCAGCGGCACAGGGTTCCTCAATCAGCCCCAGCATTTT.

About this clone itself: Other DNA sequences from this sample encode an identical CDR3 as well. This chain uses TRBV14 with TRBJ2-7; D is perhaps TRBD2 (5 bases). The CDR3 spans 12 residues. CDR1 is SGHDN, CDR2 FVKESK, per germline. V was trimmed by 4 bases and J by 1 base, leaving 5 bases between them. The CDR3 here is CASSPGSYEQYF. CDR3 coding DNA: TGTGCCAGCAGCCCGGGGTCCTACGAGCAGTACTTC.

This clone came up a few times. The chain couples TRBV6-5 to TRBJ2-2; 7 bases match TRBD2. The V gene end was trimmed by 6 bases and the J gene end by 5 bases; junction bases not matched to a gene: 9. CDR1 and CDR2 from the germline V gene are MNHEY and SVGAGI. CDR3 length: 15 residues. The CDR3 sequence: CASRLGLGNTGELFF. The CDR3 DNA sequence: TGTGCCAGCAGGCTCGGACTAGGAAATACCGGGGAGCTGTTTTTT.

The V and J genes are TRBV6-1 and TRBJ1-5; D is perhaps TRBD1 (5 bases). There are 16 residues in the CDR3. V was cut by 4 bases and J by 2 bases, with 15 bases left in between. Germline V CDR1 and CDR2: MNHNS, SASEGT. The CDR3 DNA reads as TGTGCCAGCAGTGCTGGGGGGTTTATTGGCAATCAGCCCCAGCATTTT. It yields the protein CASSAGGFIGNQPQHF.

Only a few counts were recorded for this clone. The chain couples TRBV7-2 to TRBJ2-3, with D perhaps assigned TRBD1 or TRBD2 (7 bases each). The ends were cut back, 2 bases at V and 3 bases at J, with 9 bases in the middle. CDR1 is SGHTA and CDR2 is FQGNSA in the germline V gene. The length of the CDR3 is 14 residues. CDR3 sequence (DNA): TGTGCCAGCAGCTTACAGGGGGGGACAGATACGCAGTATTTT. Translated: CASSLQGGTDTQYF.

The chain recombines TRBV20-1 with TRBJ2-7, with TRBD1 matching over 7 bases. Unmatched junction bases numbered 6, after V lost 6 bases and J lost 7 bases. CDR1 DFQATT and CDR2 SNEGSKA come from the germline V gene (reference sequence). The CDR3 spans 11 residues. CDR3 region: CSAFWDSEQYF. In nucleotides, the CDR3 is TGCAGTGCCTTCTGGGACAGTGAGCAGTACTTC.

This clone was seen a handful of times. The chain employs TRBV7-3 and TRBJ2-7, with no clear D. This CDR3 is built from 11 residues. V lost 5 bases and J 2 bases, leaving 4 bases between the germline ends. Germline V CDR1 and CDR2: SGHTA, FQGTGA. DNA for the CDR3: TGTGCCAGCAGCCCCGCCTACGAGCAGTACTTC. Residues: CASSPAYEQYF.

The chain carries TRBV29-1 and TRBJ1-1, with D unclear. Germline CDR1 SQVTM, CDR2 ANQGSEA. The CDR3 covers 12 residues. The V and J ends lost 3 bases and 10 bases respectively, with 15 bases between them. DNA for the CDR3: TGCAGCGTTGAGGCGTCCGGGGTTGCAGCTTTCTTT. Protein: CSVEASGVAAFF.

The chain uses TRBV4-1 and TRBJ2-7, with 9 bases fitting TRBD1. Germline lookup yields CDR1 MGHRA and CDR2 YSYEKL. The CDR3 spans 16 residues. V lost 2 bases to trimming and J lost 2 bases; unmatched junction nucleotides: 7. The CDR3 DNA follows: TGCGCCAGCAGCCAACAACCGGGACAGGGAACCTACGAGCAGTACTTC. It specifies CASSQQPGQGTYEQYF.

The rearrangement joins TRBV5-4 to TRBJ2-5, with D unresolved. V lost 0 bases and J lost 1, with 7 bases in between. The germline CDR1 and CDR2 sequences are SGHNT and YYREEE (reference sequence). This CDR3 has 14 amino acids. The CDR3 is CASSLAGGQETQYF. Here the CDR3 DNA reads TGTGCCAGCAGCTTGGCAGGCGGCCAAGAGACCCAGTACTTC. The variable domain in full, with the rest retrieved from reference TRBV5-4 and TRBJ2-5, is ETGVTQSPTHLIKTRGQQVTLRCSSQSGHNTVSWYQQALGQGPQFIFQYYREEENGRGNFPPRFSGLQFPNYSSELNVNALELDDSALYLCASSLAGGQETQYFGPGTRLLVL.

This sequence joins TRBV18 and TRBJ2-2; possibly TRBD2 for D (5 bases). The CDR3 extends over 16 amino acids. Germline V gene lookup returns CDR1 KGHSH and CDR2 LQKENI. V lost 3 bases and J 0 bases, leaving 11 bases between the germline ends. CDR3 residues: CASSPGPGANTGELFF. The CDR3 DNA reads TGTGCCAGCTCACCTGGACCCGGGGCGAACACCGGGGAGCTGTTTTTT.

This clone has only a few counts. The chain carries TRBV5-1 and TRBJ2-3, with TRBD2 matching 11 bases. Germline CDR1 reads SGHRS; CDR2 reads YFSETQ. V trimming: 4 bases; J trimming: 5 bases; junction bases outside the gene matches: 3. The CDR3 contains 14 residues. The DNA of the CDR3 is TGCGCCAGCAGCATAGGACTAGCGGGAGATACGCAGTATTTT. Residues: CASSIGLAGDTQYF.

The chain has TRBV5-1 and TRBJ2-7; TRBD2 matches at 13 bases. CDR3 length: 15 residues. Trimming cost V 9 bases and J 4 bases; bases outside gene matches: 10. The germline V gene encodes CDR1 SGHRS and CDR2 YFSETQ. The CDR3 here is CATRIGLAGEYEQYF. The CDR3 DNA reads TGCGCCACCCGGATAGGACTAGCGGGAGAATACGAGCAGTACTTC.

This clone has just a few counts. The genes are TRBV5-1 and TRBJ1-1, with TRBD1 as a possible D gene (5 bases). The CDR3 length is 13 residues. V gave up 3 bases and J gave up 6 bases, with 12 bases separating them. Germline values: CDR1 SGHRS, CDR2 YFSETQ. The CDR3: CASSSRDRSEAFF. The CDR3 coding sequence is TGCGCCAGCAGCTCCCGTGACAGATCTGAAGCTTTCTTT.

This clone occurred a few times. The chain recombines TRBV6-1 with TRBJ1-5; D is unresolved. Germline CDR1 is MNHNS and CDR2 is SASEGT. The CDR3 contains 15 residues. V lost 1 base, J lost 4 bases, and 11 bases lay in between. DNA of the CDR3: TGTGCCAGCAGTGAAGTCCCCAGGTCAAATCAGCCCCAGCATTTT. This sequence encodes CASSEVPRSNQPQHF.

J is TRBJ2-7 and V is TRBV2; 7 positions match TRBD1. Germline assignment: CDR1 SNHLY and CDR2 FYNNEI. The CDR3 length is 15 residues. After removal of 2 bases from V and 2 bases from J, the junction contained 6 bases not matched to a gene. CDR3 loop: CASSETGQGAYEQYF. CDR3 DNA sequence: TGTGCCAGCAGTGAAACGGGTCAGGGGGCCTACGAGCAGTACTTC.

CDR3 in amino acids: CASSVQGKQPQHF. The CDR3 DNA reads as TGTGCCAGTAGTGTTCAGGGTAAGCAGCCCCAGCATTTT. The genes are TRBV19 and TRBJ1-5; D is perhaps TRBD1 (5 bases). The germline gives CDR1 LNHDA, CDR2 SQIVND (reference sequence). V dropped 5 bases and J dropped 7 bases, with 12 bases sitting between them. There are 13 residues in the CDR3.

This clone came up a few times. CDR3 nucleotides: TGTGCCAGCTCACCGATCGGGCGGAATGAGCAGTTCTTC. The encoded protein is CASSPIGRNEQFF. This chain connects TRBV18 to TRBJ2-1; D uncertain. The CDR3 spans 13 residues. Deletions cut 3 bases from V and 7 bases from J, with 10 bases between. CDR1 is KGHSH, CDR2 LQKENI, per germline.

The chain has TRBV7-8 and TRBJ2-5; D is unclear. CDR1 is SGHVS, CDR2 FQNEAQ, per germline. Trimming left V 4 bases short and J 9 bases short, with 24 bases between. The CDR3 length is 16 residues. CDR3 residues: CASSSMALPEGKAQYF. The CDR3 DNA reads as TGTGCCAGCAGCTCCATGGCCCTCCCCGAAGGGAAGGCCCAGTACTTC.

The rearrangement joins TRBV28 to TRBJ2-3; 7 positions agree with TRBD1. The CDR3 has 18 residues. Germline V CDR1 and CDR2: MDHEN, SYDVKM. V lost 5 bases and J lost 2; bases outside the gene matches: 16. In DNA, the CDR3 is TGTGCCAGCAGTGAACCCCTAAAGAGACAGGGCCTCACAGATACGCAGTATTTT. This sequence encodes CASSEPLKRQGLTDTQYF.